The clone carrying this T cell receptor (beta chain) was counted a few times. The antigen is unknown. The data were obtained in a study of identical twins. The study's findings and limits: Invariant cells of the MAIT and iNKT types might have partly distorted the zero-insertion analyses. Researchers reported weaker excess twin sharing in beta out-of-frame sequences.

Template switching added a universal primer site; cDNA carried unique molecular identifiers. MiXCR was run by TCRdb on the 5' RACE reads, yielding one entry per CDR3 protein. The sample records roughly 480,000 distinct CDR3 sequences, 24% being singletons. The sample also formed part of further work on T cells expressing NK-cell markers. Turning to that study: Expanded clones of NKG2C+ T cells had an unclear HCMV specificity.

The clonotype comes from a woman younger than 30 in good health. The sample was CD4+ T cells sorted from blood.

The CDR3 bases are TGCAGTGCCGCTCGGGGGGCAGAGACCCAGTACTTC. Its protein is CSAARGAETQYF. The J gene is TRBJ2-5, the V gene TRBV20-1; D perhaps matches TRBD2 (7 bases). Deletions cut 6 bases from V and 4 bases from J, with 12 bases between. CDR3 length: 12 amino acids. CDR1 DFQATT and CDR2 SNEGSKA come from the germline V gene (reference sequence).